This T cell receptor (beta chain) was documented in a study of identical twins. Using its own MiXCR run on the 5' RACE reads, TCRdb lists one record per CDR3 protein. Among approximately 410,000 distinct CDR3 sequences listed, around 20% were seen once. V lost 6 bases to trimming and J lost 9 bases, with 15 bases between them. CDR1 is DFQATT, CDR2 SNEGSKA, per germline (reference sequence). The CDR3 runs to 12 residues. This rearrangement joins TRBV20-1 to TRBJ2-1, with D unresolved. The source of this sequence is a man aged 45-65 years in good health. Source material: naive T cells sorted from blood. Here the CDR3 reads CSASQASSEQFF. CDR3 nucleotide sequence: TGCAGTGCGAGCCAGGCTAGTAGTGAGCAGTTCTTC.